The 18 T cell receptor beta chains in this list originate from one sample, sequenced in a study of T cells in Graves' hyperthyroidism and ophthalmopathy. RNA transcripts were the template for amplifying TCR beta CDR3 regions. The study used the HTBI primer set for a first-round RT-PCR of the TCR CDR3. TCRdb ran MiXCR on the multiplex PCR reads and lists one entry per CDR3 protein. This sample has about 560,000 distinct CDR3 sequences, with 16% found just once. The material sequenced was blood. The receptors shown here come from a woman aged 18-30 years with Graves' hyperthyroidism.

There are a few counts of this clonotype. This chain connects TRBV4-1 to TRBJ2-7; D is uncertain. The V end lost 2 bases, the J end lost 8 bases, and 7 bases lay between the germline ends. CDR1 and CDR2 from the germline V gene are MGHRA and YSYEKL. There are 11 residues in the CDR3. This CDR3 reads CASSQRTQQYF. The CDR3, as DNA: TGCGCCAGCAGCCAAAGAACCCAGCAGTACTTC.

The chain has TRBV4-3 and TRBJ1-6; D not resolved. V was pared by 0 bases and J by 7 bases, with 10 bases between. Germline CDR1 is LGHNA and CDR2 is YSLEER. This CDR3 has 15 amino acids. CDR3 coding DNA: TGCGCCAGCAGCCAAGATTGGGATACGAATTCACCCCTCCACTTT. It specifies CASSQDWDTNSPLHF.

V gene TRBV28 combines with J gene TRBJ2-7; D is possibly TRBD1 (6 bases). The CDR3 spans 17 residues. Germline loops: CDR1 MDHEN, CDR2 SYDVKM. V was clipped by 6 bases and J by 0 bases, with 21 bases between them. DNA of the CDR3: TGTGCCAGCAGCATTGGCTGGGGGCTACCGACCTCCTACGAGCAGTACTTC. It codes for CASSIGWGLPTSYEQYF. Filled out from reference TRBV28 and TRBJ2-7, the complete variable domain reads DVKVTQSSRYLVKRTGEKVFLECVQDMDHENMFWYRQDPGLGLRLIYFSYDVKMKEKGDIPEGYSVSREKKERFSLILESASTNQTSMYLCASSIGWGLPTSYEQYFGPGTRLTVT.

This clonotype was seen a handful of times. This rearrangement joins TRBV7-6 to TRBJ2-4; 10 bases fit TRBD2. The J segment lost 1 base and the V segment lost 5 bases, leaving 8 bases of the junction unmatched. The germline gives CDR1 SGHVS, CDR2 FNYEAQ. This CDR3 is 17 amino acids long. CDR3 sequence reads: CASSRSGGAGAKNIQYF. The CDR3 DNA sequence: TGTGCCAGCAGCCGGAGCGGGGGGGCGGGGGCCAAAAACATTCAGTACTTC.

This clonotype showed up many times. The genes are TRBV28 and TRBJ2-1, with 9 bases aligning to TRBD1. The CDR3 loop spans 15 amino acids. V shed 5 bases, J shed 4 bases, and the junction held 6 bases outside the gene matches. The germline CDR1 and CDR2 sequences are MDHEN and SYDVKM. The CDR3 spells CASSLPGQGYNEQFF. The CDR3 DNA reads as TGTGCCAGCAGTCTTCCGGGACAGGGATACAATGAGCAGTTCTTC.

V is TRBV13 and J is TRBJ2-5; 15 nucleotides align to TRBD2. Trimming at V came to 5 bases and at J to 5 bases, leaving 6 bases not matched to a gene. Germline V CDR1 and CDR2: PRHDT, FYEKMQ (reference sequence). The CDR3 contains 16 residues. The CDR3 protein is CASSLGTSGRWETQYF. The CDR3 DNA follows: TGTGCCAGCAGCCTGGGGACTAGCGGGAGGTGGGAGACCCAGTACTTC. The complete variable domain, with remaining parts taken from reference TRBV13 and TRBJ2-5, reads AAGVIQSPRHLIKEKRETATLKCYPIPRHDTVYWYQQGPGQDPQFLISFYEKMQSDKGSIPDRFSAQQFSDYHSELNMSSLELGDSALYFCASSLGTSGRWETQYFGPGTRLLVL.

The chain uses TRBV6-4 and TRBJ2-2; perhaps TRBD1 as D (5 bases). This CDR3 has 15 residues. V shed 4 bases and J shed 1 base, with 10 bases lying between them. Germline V gene lookup returns CDR1 MRHNA and CDR2 SNTAGT. CDR3 region: CASSVGQGNTGELFF. CDR3 coding DNA: TGTGCCAGCAGTGTCGGGCAGGGGAACACCGGGGAGCTGTTTTTT.

This clonotype was detected ten times or more. The chain has TRBV12-3 or TRBV12-4 and TRBJ2-4, with D unresolved. V was cut by 5 bases and J by 0 bases, with 8 bases left in between. The CDR3 has 14 amino acids. As DNA, the CDR3 is TGTGCCAGCAGTCCCACCCTAGCCAAAAACATTCAGTACTTC. Encoded protein: CASSPTLAKNIQYF.

This clonotype counts as medium-sized. The chain combines TRBV7-9 with TRBJ2-2; D uncertain. The ends were cut back, 1 base at V and 6 bases at J, with 3 bases in the middle. This CDR3 contains 12 residues. The V gene's germline CDR1 is SEHNR and CDR2 FQNEAQ (reference sequence). CDR3 amino acids: CASSLDSGELFF. Here the CDR3 DNA reads TGTGCCAGCAGCTTAGACTCCGGGGAGCTGTTTTTT.

This clonotype has at least ten counts. This chain connects TRBV20-1 to TRBJ2-1; 9 bases align to TRBD2. This CDR3 region has 13 residues. The junction had 5 bases not matched to a gene; V was cut back by 3 bases and J by 8 bases. Looked up from germline, CDR1 is DFQATT and CDR2 is SNEGSKA (reference sequence). The CDR3 sequence is CSASRAGGYEQFF. The DNA for the CDR3 is TGCAGTGCTAGCCGGGCGGGAGGGTATGAGCAGTTCTTC.

V gene TRBV19 combines with J gene TRBJ2-1; TRBD2 matches 8 bases. J gave up 8 bases and V 1 base, and 10 bases lay outside the gene matches. There are 16 residues in the CDR3. Germline CDR1 reads LNHDA; CDR2 reads SQIVND (reference sequence). The CDR3 region has the DNA TGTGCCAGTAGTATAGGAAGAGCGGGAGTAGGTGATGAGCAGTTCTTC. Translation: CASSIGRAGVGDEQFF. Filled out from reference TRBV19 and TRBJ2-1, the complete variable domain reads DGGITQSPKYLFRKEGQNVTLSCEQNLNHDAMYWYRQDPGQGLRLIYYSQIVNDFQKGDIAEGYSVSREKKESFPLTVTSAQKNPTAFYLCASSIGRAGVGDEQFFGPGTRLTVL.

CDR3 residues: CASSLATTGRGNTIYF. CDR3 nucleotides: TGCGCCAGCAGCTTGGCCACAACAGGCCGAGGAAACACCATATATTTT. The V and J genes are TRBV5-1 and TRBJ1-3, with D perhaps TRBD1 (5 bases). Germline V CDR1 and CDR2: SGHRS, YFSETQ. Trimming stripped 0 bases from V and 4 bases from J, with 14 bases between. The CDR3 spans 16 residues.

This clonotype was seen repeatedly, ten times or more. V is TRBV6-2 or TRBV6-3 and J is TRBJ1-5; maybe TRBD1 (5 bases). The CDR3 consists of 14 residues. Looked up from germline, CDR1 is MNHEY and CDR2 is SVGEGT. Trimming cost V 5 bases and J 3 bases, with 11 bases left between them. This chain's CDR3 is CASSRDGYNQPQHF. The CDR3 DNA sequence: TGTGCCAGCAGTAGGGACGGATACAATCAGCCCCAGCATTTT.

This clonotype was detected many times. This chain connects TRBV20-1 to TRBJ2-1, with 8 positions matching TRBD2. Germline values: CDR1 DFQATT, CDR2 SNEGSKA (reference sequence). The CDR3 contains 15 residues. Trimming removed 6 bases from V and 0 bases from J; junction bases left unmatched: 7. The CDR3 loop is CSARAGASSYNEQFF. In nucleotides, the CDR3 is TGCAGTGCCCGAGCGGGGGCTAGCTCCTACAATGAGCAGTTCTTC.

This chain connects TRBV7-9 to TRBJ2-2; D is uncertain. Germline assignment: CDR1 SEHNR and CDR2 FQNEAQ (reference sequence). The CDR3 is made up of 11 amino acids. The V gene lost 5 bases and the J gene lost 7 bases, with 5 bases spanning the gap. The CDR3 coding sequence is TGTGCCAGCAGCCCAATCGGGGAGCTGTTTTTT. This encodes CASSPIGELFF.

The genes are TRBV20-1 and TRBJ1-6, with 8 positions matching TRBD1. With V trimmed by 3 bases and J by 11 bases, 6 bases remained unmatched. The CDR3 has 13 residues. Germline V CDR1 and CDR2: DFQATT, SNEGSKA (reference sequence). CDR3 region: CSASVQGVAPLHF. DNA for the CDR3: TGCAGTGCTAGCGTACAGGGGGTAGCACCCCTCCACTTT.

In its sample, this clonotype was seen many times. The V gene is TRBV28, the J gene TRBJ2-4, with D unresolved. The ends were cut back, 5 bases at V and 7 bases at J, with 15 bases in the middle. The CDR3 contains 14 residues. Germline CDR1 reads MDHEN; CDR2 reads SYDVKM. The CDR3 DNA is TGTGCCAGCAGTCCATCGTCGGTCAGTAACATTCAGTACTTC. Encoded protein: CASSPSSVSNIQYF.

This clonotype was detected only a few times. This sequence joins TRBV27 and TRBJ1-3; D is undetermined. Germline V gives CDR1 MNHEY, CDR2 SMNVEV (reference sequence). The CDR3 runs 17 residues. Trimming left V 5 bases short and J 0 bases short, with 17 bases between. For the CDR3, the DNA is TGTGCCAGCAGTGGCAGTCCCCGGAGGGACTCTGGAAACACCATATATTTT. As protein: CASSGSPRRDSGNTIYF.